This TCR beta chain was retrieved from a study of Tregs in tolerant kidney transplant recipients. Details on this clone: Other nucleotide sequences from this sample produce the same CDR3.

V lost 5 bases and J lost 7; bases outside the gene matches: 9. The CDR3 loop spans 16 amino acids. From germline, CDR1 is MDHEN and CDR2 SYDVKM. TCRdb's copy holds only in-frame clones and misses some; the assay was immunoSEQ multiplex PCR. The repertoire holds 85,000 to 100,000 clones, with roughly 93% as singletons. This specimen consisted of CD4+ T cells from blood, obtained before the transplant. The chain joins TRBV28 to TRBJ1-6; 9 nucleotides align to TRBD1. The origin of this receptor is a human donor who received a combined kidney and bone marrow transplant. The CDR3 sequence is CASSLRGTGRNSPLHF. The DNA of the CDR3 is TGTGCCAGCAGTCTTAGGGGGACAGGGAGAAATTCACCCCTCCACTTT.